This T cell receptor beta chain was captured in a study of sequential checkpoint blockade in melanoma. General observations from the study: Rising tumor T-cell fraction and clonality meant about 30 times likelier benefit.

Produced via immunoSEQ multiplex PCR; TCRdb's table is partial and in-frame only. In the table there are about 11,000 clones, 28% of which are singletons. This clone was observed a few times. Its target is not known. Indicated treatment: randomized to nivolumab then ipilimumab (arm A) or the reverse (arm B). No patient had prior DNA-damaging chemotherapy. Sample: tumor tissue (inferred from file names), taken from a patient given nivolumab and ipilimumab in sequence. The clonotype originates from a human donor with melanoma.

The CDR3 nucleotides read TGTGCCAGCAGCTTAACGGGCGGGACAGGGGTTAATGAGCAGTTCTTC. Amino acids: CASSLTGGTGVNEQFF. The chain combines TRBV11-3 with TRBJ2-1; 10 positions match TRBD1. The germline CDR1 and CDR2 sequences are SGHNT and YENEEA. Losses at the gene ends were 2 bases for V and 7 bases for J; bases not matched to a gene: 8. The CDR3 runs 16 residues.